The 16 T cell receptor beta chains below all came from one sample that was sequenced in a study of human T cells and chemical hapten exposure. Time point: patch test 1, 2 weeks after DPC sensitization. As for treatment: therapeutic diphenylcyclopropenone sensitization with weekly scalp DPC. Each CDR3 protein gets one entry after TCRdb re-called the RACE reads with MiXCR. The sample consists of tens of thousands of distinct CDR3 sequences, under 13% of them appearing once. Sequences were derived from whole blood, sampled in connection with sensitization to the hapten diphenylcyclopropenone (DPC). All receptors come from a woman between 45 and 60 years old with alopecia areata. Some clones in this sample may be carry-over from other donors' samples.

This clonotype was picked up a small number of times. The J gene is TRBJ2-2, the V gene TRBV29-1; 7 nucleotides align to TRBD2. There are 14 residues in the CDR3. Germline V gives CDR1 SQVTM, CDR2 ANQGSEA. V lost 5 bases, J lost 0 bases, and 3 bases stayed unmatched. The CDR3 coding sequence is TGCAGCGTTACTAGCGTAACGAACACCGGGGAGCTGTTTTTT. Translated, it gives CSVTSVTNTGELFF.

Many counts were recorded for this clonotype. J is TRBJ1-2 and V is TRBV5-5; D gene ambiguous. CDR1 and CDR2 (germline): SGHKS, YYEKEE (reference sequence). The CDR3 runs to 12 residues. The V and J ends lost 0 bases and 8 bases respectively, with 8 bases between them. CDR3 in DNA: TGTGCCAGCAGCTTGGAGGCCCTCGGCTACACCTTC. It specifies CASSLEALGYTF.

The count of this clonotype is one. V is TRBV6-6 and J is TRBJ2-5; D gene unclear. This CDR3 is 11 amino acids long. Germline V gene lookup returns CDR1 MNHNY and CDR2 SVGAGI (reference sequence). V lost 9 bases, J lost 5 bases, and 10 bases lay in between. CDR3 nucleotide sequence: TGTGCCAGTGAGCTGCTTGAGACCCAGTACTTC. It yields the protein CASELLETQYF.

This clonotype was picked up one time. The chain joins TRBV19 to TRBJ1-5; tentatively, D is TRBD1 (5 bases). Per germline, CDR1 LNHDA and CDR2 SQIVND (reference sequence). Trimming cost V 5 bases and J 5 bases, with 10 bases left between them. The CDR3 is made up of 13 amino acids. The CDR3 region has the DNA TGTGCCAGTAGTCCAGGGATTTATCAGCCCCAGCATTTT. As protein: CASSPGIYQPQHF.

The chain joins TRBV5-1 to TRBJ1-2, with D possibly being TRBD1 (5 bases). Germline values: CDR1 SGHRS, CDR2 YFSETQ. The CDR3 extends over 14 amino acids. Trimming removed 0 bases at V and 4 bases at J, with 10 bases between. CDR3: CASSLEGGTYGYTF. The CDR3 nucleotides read TGCGCCAGCAGCTTGGAAGGCGGGACCTATGGCTACACCTTC.

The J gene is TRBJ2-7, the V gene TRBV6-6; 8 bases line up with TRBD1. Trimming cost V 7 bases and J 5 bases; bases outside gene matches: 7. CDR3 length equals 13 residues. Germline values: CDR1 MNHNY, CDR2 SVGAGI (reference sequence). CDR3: CASTQTGANEQYF. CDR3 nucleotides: TGTGCCAGCACCCAGACAGGGGCGAACGAGCAGTACTTC.

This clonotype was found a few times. The CDR3 bases are TGTGCCAGCAGCTTCAATCTAGACAGCTCCTACGAGCAGTACTTC. Amino acids: CASSFNLDSSYEQYF. This sequence joins TRBV11-1 and TRBJ2-7; possible D gene TRBD1, 5 bases. The CDR3 has 15 amino acids. Trimming took off 3 bases at V and 0 bases at J, with 12 bases between the two ends. Germline V lookup: CDR1 SGHAT, CDR2 FQDESV (reference sequence).

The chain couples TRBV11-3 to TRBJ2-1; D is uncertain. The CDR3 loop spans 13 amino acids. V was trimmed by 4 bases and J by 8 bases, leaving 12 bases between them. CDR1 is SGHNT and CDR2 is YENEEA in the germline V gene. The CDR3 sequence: CASSSGVWDEQFF. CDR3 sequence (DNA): TGTGCCAGCAGCTCGGGTGTATGGGATGAGCAGTTCTTC.

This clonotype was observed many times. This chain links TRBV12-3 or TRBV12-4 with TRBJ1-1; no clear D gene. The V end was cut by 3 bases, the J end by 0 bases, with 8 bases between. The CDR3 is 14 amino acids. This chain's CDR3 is CASSFEGMNTEAFF. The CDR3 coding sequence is TGTGCCAGCAGTTTTGAGGGCATGAACACTGAAGCTTTCTTT.

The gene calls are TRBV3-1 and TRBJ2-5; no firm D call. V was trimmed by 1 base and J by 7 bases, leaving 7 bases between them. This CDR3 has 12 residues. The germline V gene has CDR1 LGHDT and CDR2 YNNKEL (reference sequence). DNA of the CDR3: TGTGCCAGCAGCCAAGTCGATGGGACCCAGTACTTC. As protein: CASSQVDGTQYF.

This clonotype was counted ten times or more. In DNA form, the CDR3 reads TGTGCCAGCAGGGACAGCCATAGCAATCAGCCCCAGCATTTT. Encoded protein: CASRDSHSNQPQHF. The genes are TRBV6-1 and TRBJ1-5; TRBD1 might be the D (6 bases). This CDR3 has 14 amino acids. V lost 6 bases to trimming and J lost 0 bases, with 9 bases between them. Germline CDR1 is MNHNS and CDR2 is SASEGT.

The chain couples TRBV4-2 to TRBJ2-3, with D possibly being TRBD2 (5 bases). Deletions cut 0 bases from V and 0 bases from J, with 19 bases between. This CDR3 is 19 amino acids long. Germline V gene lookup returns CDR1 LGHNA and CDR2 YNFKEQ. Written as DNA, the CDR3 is TGTGCCAGCAGCCAAGATTTACTCTACGGGCGCGGGAGCACAGATACGCAGTATTTT. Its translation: CASSQDLLYGRGSTDTQYF.

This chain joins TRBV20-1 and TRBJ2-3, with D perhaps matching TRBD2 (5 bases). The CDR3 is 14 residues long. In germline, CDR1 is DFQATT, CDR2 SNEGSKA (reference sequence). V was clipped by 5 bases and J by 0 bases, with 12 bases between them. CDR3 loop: CSAPQRTSTDTQYF. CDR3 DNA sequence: TGCAGTGCTCCCCAGCGGACTAGCACAGATACGCAGTATTTT.

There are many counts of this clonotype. The CDR3 sequence: CASSIYPTGNQPQHF. The DNA of the CDR3 is TGTGCCAGTAGTATTTATCCGACGGGCAATCAGCCCCAGCATTTT. V is TRBV19 and J is TRBJ1-5, with D unresolved. Germline CDR1 reads LNHDA; CDR2 reads SQIVND (reference sequence). The CDR3 runs 15 residues. V was trimmed by 3 bases and J by 2 bases, leaving 11 bases between them.

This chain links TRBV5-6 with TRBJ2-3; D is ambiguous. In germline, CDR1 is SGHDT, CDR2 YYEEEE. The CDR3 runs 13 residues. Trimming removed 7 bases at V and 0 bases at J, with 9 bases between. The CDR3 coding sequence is TGTGCCAGCCAAGGGCTCAGCACAGATACGCAGTATTTT. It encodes CASQGLSTDTQYF.

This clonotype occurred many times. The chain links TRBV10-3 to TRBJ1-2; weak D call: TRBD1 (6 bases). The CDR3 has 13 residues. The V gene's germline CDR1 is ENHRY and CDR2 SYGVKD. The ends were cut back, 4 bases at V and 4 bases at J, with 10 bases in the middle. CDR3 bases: TGTGCCATCAGTGGAGGGGGGATCTATGGCTACACCTTC. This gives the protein CAISGGGIYGYTF.